Below, 16 T cell receptor beta chains from the same sample are listed, as sequenced in a study of blood T cells in healthy people across ages. With a J-beta primer mix and a sample-barcoded 5' primer, a second PCR ran about 7 to 12 cycles. TCRdb itself ran the 5' RACE reads through MiXCR, one entry per CDR3 protein. The table has more than 1 million distinct CDR3 sequences, around 43% seen once. Sequences were obtained from blood. The receptors were sampled from a woman in her fifties or sixties in good health.

This chain uses TRBV5-6 with TRBJ1-2, with a tentative D call TRBD1 (6 bases). Per germline, CDR1 SGHDT and CDR2 YYEEEE. Trimming took off 0 bases at V and 6 bases at J, with 15 bases between the two ends. CDR3 size: 15 residues. CDR3 coding DNA: TGTGCCAGCAGCTTGGGAATGACAGGTCGGGATGGCTACACCTTC. Amino acid sequence: CASSLGMTGRDGYTF.

As for this clonotype: It may be a read error: a sequence one base away is much more abundant. The chain recombines TRBV24-1 with TRBJ2-5; D is undetermined. The germline gives CDR1 KGHDR, CDR2 SFDVKD. CDR3 size: 15 residues. Written as DNA, the CDR3 is TGTGCCAGCAGTGAGACCTTCGGTGGGCGAGAGACCCAGTACTTC. Protein sequence: CASSETFGGRETQYF.

This clonotype occurred a few times. This CDR3 is CASSTGRTNEKLFF. CDR3 in DNA: TGTGCCAGCAGTACAGGTCGGACTAATGAAAAACTGTTTTTT. The chain carries TRBV9 and TRBJ1-4, with TRBD1 as a possible D gene (5 bases). The ends were cut back, 5 bases at V and 2 bases at J, with 10 bases in the middle. Germline V gene sequence: CDR1 SGDLS, CDR2 YYNGEE. There are 14 residues in the CDR3.

CDR3 nucleotides: TGTGCCAGCAGTTTACGGGGCAGAGGCGATGGCTACACCTTC. Its protein product is CASSLRGRGDGYTF. The chain links TRBV12-3 or TRBV12-4 to TRBJ1-2, with D possibly being TRBD1 (5 bases). Trimming took 2 bases from V and 6 from J, leaving 13 bases between them. The CDR3 is made up of 14 amino acids.

The J gene is TRBJ1-5, the V gene TRBV10-3; D is unresolved. Trimming cost V 2 bases and J 6 bases, with 8 bases left between them. Looked up from germline, CDR1 is ENHRY and CDR2 is SYGVKD. This CDR3 has 13 amino acids. This CDR3 is CAISEGESQPQHF. As DNA, the CDR3 is TGTGCCATCAGTGAGGGGGAGAGTCAGCCCCAGCATTTT.

The chain joins TRBV28 to TRBJ2-7; TRBD2 matches 8 bases. The CDR3 is 16 residues long. The germline V gene has CDR1 MDHEN and CDR2 SYDVKM. J was trimmed by 3 bases and V by 1 base; bases with no gene match: 8. The CDR3 coding sequence is TGTGCCAGCAGTTTATTCAAGCGGGAGACTCTCTACGAGCAGTACTTC. Residues: CASSLFKRETLYEQYF.

V is TRBV14 and J is TRBJ2-7; D may be TRBD1 (7 bases). V lost 0 bases and J lost 4, with 10 bases in between. Germline V gene sequence: CDR1 SGHDN, CDR2 FVKESK. This CDR3 comprises 14 residues. The CDR3, as DNA: TGTGCCAGCAGCCAAGAGGAGGGACAGTACGAGCAGTACTTC. Translated: CASSQEEGQYEQYF.

Here the CDR3 DNA reads TGTGCCAGCCCCCGGGGGGGAGATTTTTACGGGACTAGCTACAATGAGCAGTTCTTC. It translates to CASPRGGDFYGTSYNEQFF. This chain links TRBV21-1 with TRBJ2-1; whether TRBD2, the table's D call, matches the DNA was not checked. TRBV21-1 is noted as a pseudogene. The CDR3 has 19 residues.

This chain connects TRBV19 to TRBJ2-7; TRBD1 agrees at 8 bases. The J segment lost 0 bases and the V segment lost 6 bases, leaving 7 bases of the junction unmatched. Germline values: CDR1 LNHDA, CDR2 SQIVND (reference sequence). This CDR3 contains 15 residues. The CDR3 sequence: CASSRTGPSSYEQYF. In DNA form, the CDR3 reads TGTGCCAGTAGCCGGACAGGGCCGAGCTCCTACGAGCAGTACTTC.

A few counts support this clonotype. The rearrangement joins TRBV7-6 to TRBJ1-1; the match to TRBD1 covers 7 bases. CDR1 is SGHVS and CDR2 is FNYEAQ in the germline V gene. The CDR3 runs to 17 residues. V lost 5 bases to trimming and J lost 7 bases; unmatched junction nucleotides: 19. Here the CDR3 reads CASSEGTASLPSDEAFF. The CDR3 DNA reads as TGTGCCAGCAGCGAAGGGACAGCTTCTCTCCCAAGTGATGAAGCTTTCTTT.

V is TRBV12-3 or TRBV12-4 and J is TRBJ1-1; D is unclear. V gave up 3 bases and J gave up 0 bases, with 11 bases separating them. This CDR3 spans 15 amino acids. CDR3: CASSLHSYMNTEAFF. CDR3 DNA sequence: TGTGCCAGCAGTTTGCACAGTTACATGAACACTGAAGCTTTCTTT.

This clonotype was observed a few times. DNA of the CDR3: TGTGCCAGCAGCCGGACTAGTAGGAATGAGCAGTACTTC. Translation gives CASSRTSRNEQYF. The chain recombines TRBV12-3 or TRBV12-4 with TRBJ2-7, with 7 bases that match TRBD2. CDR3 length: 13 amino acids. J lost 7 bases, V lost 6 bases, and 9 bases had no gene match.

The V call is TRBV7-4, the J call TRBJ2-7, with D unclear. With 5 bases removed from V and 3 bases from J, the gap between germline ends came to 14 bases. Germline CDR1 and CDR2: SGHVT and SQSDAQ. This CDR3 has 14 amino acids. The CDR3 DNA sequence: TGTGCCAGCAGCCCAGGACGGAAACTCTACGAGCAGTACTTC. Its translation is CASSPGRKLYEQYF.

There are a few counts of this clonotype. The chain uses TRBV20-1 and TRBJ2-7; perhaps D is TRBD1 or TRBD2 (5 bases each). V lost 2 bases to trimming and J lost 2 bases, with 13 bases between them. Germline V gene data show CDR1 as DFQATT and CDR2 as SNEGSKA (reference sequence). The CDR3 is 14 residues long. Written as DNA, the CDR3 is TGCAGTGCTAGAAGGCAGGGAGACACCTACGAGCAGTACTTC. This encodes CSARRQGDTYEQYF.

The chain uses TRBV12-3 or TRBV12-4 and TRBJ2-1; the D is unclear. The CDR3 sequence is 14 residues long. V was clipped by 7 bases and J by 5 bases, with 15 bases between them. The CDR3 DNA sequence: TGTGCCAGCACAAGGAGAGGCCACCACAATGAGCAGTTCTTC. Protein sequence: CASTRRGHHNEQFF.

The CDR3 sequence: CATSRDRRGSGEQETQYF. DNA for the CDR3: TGTGCCACCAGCAGAGACCGACGCGGGAGCGGGGAGCAAGAGACCCAGTACTTC. The chain carries TRBV15 and TRBJ2-7; TRBD2 agrees at 7 bases. The J call may be in error: the DNA end matches TRBJ2-5 better. In germline, CDR1 is LNHNV, CDR2 YYDKDF (reference sequence). The CDR3 consists of 18 residues.